This T cell receptor beta chain was captured by sequencing in a study of identical twins. Trimming removed 4 bases from V and 0 bases from J; junction bases left unmatched: 13. This CDR3 spans 18 amino acids. The germline CDR1 and CDR2 sequences are MGHRA and YSYEKL. It was template switching that added a universal primer site, and there were unique molecular identifiers on the cDNA. TCRdb ran MiXCR on the 5' RACE reads and lists one entry per CDR3 protein. The sample carries 350,000 to 450,000 distinct CDR3 sequences, approximately 17% recorded once. The table lists this clonotype with a few counts. The antigen remains undetermined. Overall study results and limits: Models underestimated out-of-frame TCR alpha sharing in monozygotic twins.

The source is a man aged 50-60 years in good health. Sequenced: naive T cells sorted from blood. The chain joins TRBV4-1 to TRBJ2-3, with 7 bases that match TRBD1. This CDR3 reads CASSLQGGGGRSTDTQYF. The CDR3 DNA is TGCGCCAGCAGCCTCCAAGGGGGCGGCGGTAGGAGCACAGATACGCAGTATTTT.